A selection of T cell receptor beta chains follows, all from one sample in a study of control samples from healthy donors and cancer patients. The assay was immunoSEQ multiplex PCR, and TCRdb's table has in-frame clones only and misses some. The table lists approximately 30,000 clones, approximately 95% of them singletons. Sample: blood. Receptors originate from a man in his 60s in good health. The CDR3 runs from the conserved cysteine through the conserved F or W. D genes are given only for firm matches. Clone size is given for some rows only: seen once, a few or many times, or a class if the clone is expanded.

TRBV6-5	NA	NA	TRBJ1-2	CASSYSRLQAYGYTF	TGTGCCAGCAGTTACTCGAGGTTACAGGCATATGGCTACACCTTC
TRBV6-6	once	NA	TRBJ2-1	CASSPGGNEQFF	TGTGCCAGCAGTCCCGGGGGTAATGAGCAGTTCTTC
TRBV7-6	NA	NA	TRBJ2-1	CASSLRLEEDEQFF	TGTGCCAGCAGCTTACGACTAGAGGAGGATGAGCAGTTCTTC
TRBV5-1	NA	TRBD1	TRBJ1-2	CASSLEGTGGQYGYTF	TGCGCCAGCAGCTTGGAAGGGACAGGGGGCCAGTATGGCTACACCTTC
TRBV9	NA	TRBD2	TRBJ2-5	CASSAGLLYQETQYF	TGTGCCAGCAGCGCGGGACTACTGTACCAAGAGACCCAGTACTTC
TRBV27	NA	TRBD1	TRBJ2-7	CASSLSYPGTGSYEQYF	TGTGCCAGCAGTTTATCTTACCCTGGGACAGGGTCCTACGAGCAGTACTTC
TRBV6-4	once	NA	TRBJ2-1	CASSDQHGGPYNEQFF	TGTGCCAGCAGTGATCAACACGGTGGACCTTACAATGAGCAGTTCTTC
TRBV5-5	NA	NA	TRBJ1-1	CASSEDLNREAFF	TGTGCCAGCAGCGAGGACCTAAACAGGGAAGCTTTCTTT
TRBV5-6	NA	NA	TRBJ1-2	CASSFGQLNYGYTF	TGTGCCAGCAGCTTTGGACAGCTCAACTATGGCTACACCTTC
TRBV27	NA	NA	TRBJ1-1	CASSTRRGPMNTEAFF	TGTGCCAGCAGTACTCGGAGAGGGCCCATGAACACTGAAGCTTTCTTT
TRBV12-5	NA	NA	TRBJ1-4	CASGPRGSANEKLFF	TGTGCTAGTGGACCCAGGGGTTCGGCTAATGAAAAACTGTTTTTT
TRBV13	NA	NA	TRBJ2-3	CASSLGLGRDTQYF	TGTGCCAGCAGCTTAGGACTAGGTCGAGATACGCAGTATTTT
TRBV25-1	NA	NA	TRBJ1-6	CASKGQLNSPLHF	TGTGCCAGCAAGGGACAACTAAATTCACCCCTCCACTTT
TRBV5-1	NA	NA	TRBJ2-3	CASSSDGTSTDTQYF	TGCGCCAGCAGCTCGGACGGGACTAGCACAGATACGCAGTATTTT
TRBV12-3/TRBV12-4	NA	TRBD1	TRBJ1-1	CASIPGGSTEAFF	TGTGCCAGCATACCAGGGGGTAGCACTGAAGCTTTCTTT
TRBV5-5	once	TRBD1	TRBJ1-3	CASSPRQGASGNTIYF	TGTGCCAGCAGCCCCCGACAGGGGGCCTCTGGAAACACCATATATTTT
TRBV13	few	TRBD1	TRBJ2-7	CASSLGATGGEQYF	TGTGCCAGCAGCTTAGGTGCCACAGGGGGCGAGCAGTACTTC
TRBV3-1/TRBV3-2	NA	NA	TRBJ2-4	CASSRGLAKNIQYF	TGTGCCAGCAGCCGGGGCTTAGCCAAAAACATTCAGTACTTC
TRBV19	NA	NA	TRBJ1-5	CASSITGDSNQPQHF	TGTGCCAGTAGTATTACGGGGGATAGCAATCAGCCCCAGCATTTT
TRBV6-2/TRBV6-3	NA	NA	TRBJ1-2	CASSSSGRIGYTF	TGTGCCAGCAGTTCTTCCGGTCGGATTGGCTACACCTTC
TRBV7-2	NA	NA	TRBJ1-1	CASSLARTGAPLNEAFF	TGTGCCAGCAGCTTAGCGAGAACAGGTGCCCCTCTGAATGAAGCTTTCTTT
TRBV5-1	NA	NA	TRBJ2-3	CASSTGINADTQYF	TGCGCCAGCTCAACAGGGATAAATGCAGATACGCAGTATTTT
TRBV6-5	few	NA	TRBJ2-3	CASSYTPGRDTQYF	TGTGCCAGCAGTTACACCCCGGGGAGGGATACGCAGTATTTT
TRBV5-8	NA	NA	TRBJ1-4	CASGRTGVGEKLFF	TGTGCCAGCGGCAGAACGGGGGTAGGAGAAAAACTGTTTTTT
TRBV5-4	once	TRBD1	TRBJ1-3	CASSQGQYSGNTIYF	TGTGCCAGCAGCCAGGGACAGTACTCTGGAAACACCATATATTTT
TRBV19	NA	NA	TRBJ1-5	CASSLQGGGQPQHF	TGTGCCAGTAGCCTTCAGGGAGGTGGCCAGCCCCAGCATTTT
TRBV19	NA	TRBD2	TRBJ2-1	CASTPTSGYYNEQFF	TGTGCCAGTACGCCGACTAGCGGGTACTACAATGAGCAGTTCTTC
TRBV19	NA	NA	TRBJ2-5	CASSILRDKQETQYF	TGTGCCAGTAGTATTTTAAGGGACAAACAAGAGACCCAGTACTTC
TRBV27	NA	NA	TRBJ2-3	CASSGRETGTDTQYF	TGTGCCAGCAGTGGCCGCGAAACAGGCACAGATACGCAGTATTTT
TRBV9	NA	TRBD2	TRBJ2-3	CASSDLESGGSDTQYF	TGTGCCAGCAGCGACCTAGAGAGCGGGGGCTCAGATACGCAGTATTTT
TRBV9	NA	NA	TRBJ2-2	CASSGRWLKNTGELFF	TGTGCCAGCAGCGGTAGATGGCTGAAGAACACCGGGGAGCTGTTTTTT
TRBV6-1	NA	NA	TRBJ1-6	CASSAPRGDNSPLHF	TGTGCCAGCAGCGCTCCCCGGGGAGATAATTCACCCCTCCACTTT
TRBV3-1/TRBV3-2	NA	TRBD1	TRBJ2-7	CASSQDPGQGYEQYF	TGTGCCAGCAGCCAAGACCCTGGACAGGGTTACGAGCAGTACTTC
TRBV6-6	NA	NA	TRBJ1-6	CASSQKLGRLNSPLHF	TGTGCCAGCAGTCAAAAGCTGGGACGGCTTAATTCACCCCTCCACTTT
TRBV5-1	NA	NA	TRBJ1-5	CATYLTPGVSNQPQHF	TGCGCCACCTATCTGACCCCAGGGGTAAGCAATCAGCCCCAGCATTTT
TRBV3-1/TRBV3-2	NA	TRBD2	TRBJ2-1	CASSYHGLAGYEQFF	TGTGCCAGCAGCTACCACGGACTAGCGGGGTATGAGCAGTTCTTC
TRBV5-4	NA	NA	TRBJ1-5	CASSLDGRSNQPQHF	TGTGCCAGCAGCTTGGATGGGCGGAGCAATCAGCCCCAGCATTTT
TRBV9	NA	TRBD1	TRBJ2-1	CASSPRTGSSYNEQFF	TGTGCCAGCAGCCCGCGGACAGGGAGCTCCTACAATGAGCAGTTCTTC
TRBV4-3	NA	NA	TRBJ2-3	CASSQGGALSTDTQYF	TGCGCCAGCAGCCAGGGCGGGGCCCTTAGCACAGATACGCAGTATTTT
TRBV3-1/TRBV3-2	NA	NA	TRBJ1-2	CASSHSNLLGSGYTF	TGTGCCAGCAGCCATTCCAATTTGTTAGGTTCGGGCTACACCTTC
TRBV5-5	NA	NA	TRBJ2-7	CASSLEQRKPYEQYF	TGTGCCAGCAGCTTGGAACAGCGGAAGCCCTACGAGCAGTACTTC
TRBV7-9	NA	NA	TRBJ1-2	CASSLAASANYGYTF	TGTGCCAGCAGCTTAGCAGCCTCAGCTAACTATGGCTACACCTTC
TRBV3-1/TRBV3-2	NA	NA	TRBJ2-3	CASSLGTVSTDTQYF	TGTGCCAGCAGCCTAGGGACGGTTAGCACAGATACGCAGTATTTT
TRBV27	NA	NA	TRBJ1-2	CASSPDRGYGYTF	TGTGCCAGCAGTCCAGACCGGGGGTATGGCTACACCTTC
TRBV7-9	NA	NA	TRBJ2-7	CASDRLQGRQYF	TGTGCCAGCGATCGCCTCCAGGGGCGGCAGTACTTC
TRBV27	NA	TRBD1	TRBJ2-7	CASSFGTGGSYEQYF	TGTGCCAGCAGTTTCGGGACAGGCGGCTCCTACGAGCAGTACTTC
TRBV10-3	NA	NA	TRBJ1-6	CAISAQGDPNSPLHF	TGTGCCATCAGTGCCCAGGGAGATCCAAATTCACCCCTCCACTTT
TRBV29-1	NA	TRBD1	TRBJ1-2	CSAEGQNYGYTF	TGCAGCGCCGAGGGACAGAACTATGGCTACACCTTC
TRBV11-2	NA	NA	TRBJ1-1	CASSLLLRNTEAFF	TGTGCCAGCAGCTTACTTTTGAGGAACACTGAAGCTTTCTTT
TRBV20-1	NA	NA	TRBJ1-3	CSGGLGDTIYF	TGCAGTGGGGGCCTGGGCGACACCATATATTTT
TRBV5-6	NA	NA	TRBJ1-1	CASSSGPPVGDEAFF	TGTGCCAGCAGCTCGGGACCGCCTGTGGGAGATGAAGCTTTCTTT
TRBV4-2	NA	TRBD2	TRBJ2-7	CASSLLPGASGSYEQYF	TGTGCCAGCAGCCTACTTCCAGGGGCTAGCGGGTCCTACGAGCAGTACTTC
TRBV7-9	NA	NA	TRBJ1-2	CASSLRTDWGYTF	TGTGCCAGCAGCTTACGGACGGACTGGGGCTACACCTTC
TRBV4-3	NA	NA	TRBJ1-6	CASSQEGQVRSPLHF	TGCGCCAGCAGCCAAGAAGGCCAAGTGCGGTCACCCCTCCACTTT
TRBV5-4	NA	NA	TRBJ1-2	CASGQGGGGYTF	TGTGCCAGCGGGCAGGGCGGCGGAGGCTACACCTTC
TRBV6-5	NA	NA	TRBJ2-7	CASSYKGNEQYF	TGTGCCAGCAGTTACAAGGGCAATGAGCAGTACTTC
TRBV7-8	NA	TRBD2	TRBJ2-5	CASSLKGLEAGTQYF	TGTGCCAGCAGCTTAAAGGGACTAGAAGCGGGGACCCAGTACTTC
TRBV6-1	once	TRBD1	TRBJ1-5	CASSEDRGPGQPQHF	TGTGCCAGCAGTGAGGACAGGGGACCGGGGCAGCCCCAGCATTTT
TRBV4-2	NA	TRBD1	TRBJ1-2	CASSPPGTGSDGYTF	TGTGCCAGCAGCCCACCGGGGACAGGGTCAGATGGCTACACCTTC
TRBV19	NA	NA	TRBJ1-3	CASSKTTSSGNTIYF	TGTGCCAGTAGTAAGACGACGAGCTCTGGAAACACCATATATTTT